This record concerns one T cell receptor beta chain sequence. Its target antigen remains unknown. The sample holds no much larger clone one base away, and base qualities are not on file. Flow cytometry confirmed the purity of CD4+ and CD8+ cells that had been isolated by positive magnetic bead selection on an AutoMACS. Clonal expansions were first screened by flow cytometry with a TCR V beta antibody panel, then characterized by TCRB deep sequencing of sorted CD8+ fractions. Isolation of peripheral blood mononuclear cells was done through Ficoll-Paque PLUS density gradient separation. DNA from CD4-enriched, CD8-enriched or PBMC samples was extracted using Nucleospin Tissue or Tissue XS kits and then quantified on a Qubit 2.0 fluorometer. V is pruned by 5 bases and J by 4 bases, leaving 15 bases of the junction without a gene match. Including cysteine and phenylalanine, the CDR3 has 18 amino acids. The kept DNA is CDR3 alone, 54 bases in frame from the first base. The CDR1 and CDR2 encoded by the germline V gene are SGHTA and FQGNSA.

The data stem from a study of somatic mutations in cytotoxic T cells in rheumatoid arthritis (dated 2017 in TCRdb). General notes on the study: Before any treatment started and right after they were diagnosed, patients gave peripheral blood samples (30 ml EDTA). Some T-cell populations stained with V beta antibodies were sorted by flow on a FACSAria II or Sony SH800 to nearly 100% purity, with sorted V beta1+ cells additionally subjected to TCRB sequencing. In newly diagnosed rheumatoid arthritis without treatment, the study examined if expanded CD8+ T-cell clones harbor somatic mutations, relying on TCRB deep sequencing to characterize clonality. A total of around 65 rheumatoid arthritis patients and roughly 18 healthy controls underwent TCRB deep sequencing. The median ages of the patient and control groups were essentially identical.

Sequencing of TCRB CDR3 was done on genomic DNA with the immunoSEQ assay. The paper's processing steps were these. Only a few patient CD8+ clones larger than 1% matched published virus-specific TCRB sequences when compared against them. Nothing other than productive TCRB rearrangements was included in the analyses. Clonality was calculated as a Shannon entropy-based productive clonality index, and a clone was defined by a unique TCRB CDR3 sequence. To calculate repertoire overlap between two samples, the template counts of each clone were considered relative to each sample's total templates. V-gene usage from TCRB sequencing and V-gene usage measured by flow cytometry were correlated (Spearman r of 0.61). TCRdb retrieved this table from immuneACCESS and kept in-frame rearrangements only. Not all clones are present; in checked studies, unresolved V genes account for under half, and no reason is known for the remainder. Clonal size and the V and J genes are those of that table, whereas D and trimming came from the DNA. The sample has 13,000 to 15,000 clones on record, about 81% of them singletons. Just under 30% of the sample is held by the ten biggest clonotypes.

General findings and caveats noted by the study authors: CD8+ clonality increased with age in patients (Spearman r of about 0.49) but not in healthy controls. There was no significant difference in CD8+ T-cell clonality between rheumatoid arthritis patients and age-matched healthy controls. It was unknown which antigens the expanded CD8+ clones targeted, and their absence from virus-specific databases did not exclude viral specificity. In about an eighth of the roughly 65 patients the largest CD8+ clone exceeded 20% of CD8+ cells, and several identical CD8+ TCRB sequences were shared between blood and synovial fluid. No adjustment for multiple comparisons was made for the slight TRBV07 underrepresentation in patients.

Recombination joined TRBV7-2 with TRBJ2-1; 9 of the junction bases match TRBD2. The TCR sequence derives from an adult with rheumatoid arthritis. Specimen: CD8+ T cells sorted from blood. In nucleotide form, the sequence is TGTGCCAGCAGCCACCCCCGGGTCTCTAGCGGGATTTACAATGAGCAGTTCTTC. It encodes CASSHPRVSSGIYNEQFF.